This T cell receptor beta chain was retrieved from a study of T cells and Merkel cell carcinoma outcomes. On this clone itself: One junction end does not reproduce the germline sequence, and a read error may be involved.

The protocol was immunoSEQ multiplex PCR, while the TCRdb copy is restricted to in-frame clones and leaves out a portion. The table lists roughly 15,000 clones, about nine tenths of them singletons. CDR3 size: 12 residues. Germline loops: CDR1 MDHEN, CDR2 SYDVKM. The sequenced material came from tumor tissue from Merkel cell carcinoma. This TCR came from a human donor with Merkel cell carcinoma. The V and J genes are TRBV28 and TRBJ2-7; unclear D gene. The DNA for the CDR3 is TGTGCCAGCAGTGACGGACCGTCCGCCTCCCGATTC. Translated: CASSDGPSASRF.